These T cell receptor beta chains were read from a single sample in a study of blood T cell repertoires in COVID-19. Only in-frame clones appear in the TCRdb table, and some are missing; sequencing was by immunoSEQ multiplex PCR. The data show under 100,000 clones, 85% seen once. The sequenced sample consisted of peripheral blood. These receptors were taken from a man at least 80 years old with active or convalescent COVID-19. Both conserved end residues are part of each CDR3. Each record gives: clone size, D gene, V gene, J gene, CDR3 DNA, CDR3 protein. D genes are given only for firm matches. Clone size appears in some rows only: once, few, many, or a class for an expanded clone.

abundance: NA; d_gene: NA; v_gene: TRBV5-1; j_gene: TRBJ2-6; CDR3nt: TGCGCCAGCAGCTTGCAGGAACCTGGGGCCAACGTCCTGACTTTC; CDR3aa: CASSLQEPGANVLTF
abundance: NA; d_gene: NA; v_gene: TRBV12-1; j_gene: TRBJ1-1; CDR3nt: TGTGCCAGCAGCTTTTATGTACAGGGACCCCCTGAAGCTTTCTTT; CDR3aa: CASSFYVQGPPEAFF
abundance: NA; d_gene: NA; v_gene: TRBV18; j_gene: TRBJ1-6; CDR3nt: TGTGCCAGCGCAGAGGGCATTAATTCACCCCTCCACTTT; CDR3aa: CASAEGINSPLHF
abundance: few; d_gene: NA; v_gene: TRBV24-1; j_gene: TRBJ2-4; CDR3nt: TGTGCCACCAGTGATGTGCAGGGCCACATTCAGTACTTC; CDR3aa: CATSDVQGHIQYF
abundance: NA; d_gene: NA; v_gene: TRBV3-1/TRBV3-2; j_gene: TRBJ2-4; CDR3nt: TGTGCCAGCAGAGACAACTCTTTAAACATTCAGTACTTC; CDR3aa: CASRDNSLNIQYF
abundance: NA; d_gene: TRBD1; v_gene: TRBV6-5; j_gene: TRBJ2-1; CDR3nt: TGTGCCAGCAGGGCCGACAGGGGCCCCTACAATGAGCAGTTCTTC; CDR3aa: CASRADRGPYNEQFF
abundance: NA; d_gene: TRBD1; v_gene: TRBV2; j_gene: TRBJ1-6; CDR3nt: TGTGCCAGCAGTGGAGAACAGGGGAAGTCCTATAATTCACCCCTCCACTTT; CDR3aa: CASSGEQGKSYNSPLHF
abundance: once; d_gene: TRBD2; v_gene: TRBV2; j_gene: TRBJ2-5; CDR3nt: TGTGCCAGCAGTGAGTCGAAGACTAGCGGAATTCAAGAGACCCAGTACTTC; CDR3aa: CASSESKTSGIQETQYF
abundance: once; d_gene: TRBD2; v_gene: TRBV18; j_gene: TRBJ2-1; CDR3nt: TGTGCCAGCTCATCTCTAGCGGGGGTTAACAATGAGCAGTTCTTC; CDR3aa: CASSSLAGVNNEQFF
abundance: NA; d_gene: TRBD1; v_gene: TRBV11-2; j_gene: TRBJ2-3; CDR3nt: TGTGCCAGCAGCTCTCAGGGGGATGAAGTGACAGATACGCAGTATTTT; CDR3aa: CASSSQGDEVTDTQYF
abundance: NA; d_gene: TRBD1; v_gene: TRBV5-1; j_gene: TRBJ2-1; CDR3nt: TGCGCCAGCCTCAAATCGGACAGGGGGTGGAGTGAGCAGTTCTTC; CDR3aa: CASLKSDRGWSEQFF
abundance: NA; d_gene: TRBD1; v_gene: TRBV2; j_gene: TRBJ1-5; CDR3nt: TGTGCCAGCAGCGACCAGACAGGGTATCAGCCCCAGCATTTT; CDR3aa: CASSDQTGYQPQHF
abundance: few; d_gene: TRBD2; v_gene: TRBV7-8; j_gene: TRBJ2-1; CDR3nt: TGTGCCAGCACCCATCCGGGACTAGCGGGAGGGAGCTCCTACAATGAGCAGTTCTTC; CDR3aa: CASTHPGLAGGSSYNEQFF
abundance: once; d_gene: NA; v_gene: TRBV5-1; j_gene: TRBJ2-1; CDR3nt: TGCGCCAGCAGCTTGGTCGGGAGCTCCTACAATGAGCAGTTCTTC; CDR3aa: CASSLVGSSYNEQFF
abundance: once; d_gene: TRBD1; v_gene: TRBV28; j_gene: TRBJ2-2; CDR3nt: TGTGCCAGCAGTCTCAGAGGACAGGGCTACACCGGGGAGCTGTTTTTT; CDR3aa: CASSLRGQGYTGELFF